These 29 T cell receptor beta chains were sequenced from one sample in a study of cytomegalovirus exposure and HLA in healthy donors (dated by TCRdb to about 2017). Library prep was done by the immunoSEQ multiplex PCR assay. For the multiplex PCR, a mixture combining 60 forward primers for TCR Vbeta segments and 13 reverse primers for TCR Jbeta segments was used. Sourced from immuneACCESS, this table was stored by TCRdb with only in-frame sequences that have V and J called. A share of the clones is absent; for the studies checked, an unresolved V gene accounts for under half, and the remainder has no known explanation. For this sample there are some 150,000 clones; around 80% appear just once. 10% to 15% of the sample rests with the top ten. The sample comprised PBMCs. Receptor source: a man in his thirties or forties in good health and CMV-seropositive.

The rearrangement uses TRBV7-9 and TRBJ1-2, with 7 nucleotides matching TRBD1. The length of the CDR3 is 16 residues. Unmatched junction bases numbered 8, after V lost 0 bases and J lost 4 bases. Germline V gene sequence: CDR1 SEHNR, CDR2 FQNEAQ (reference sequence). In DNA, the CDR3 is TGTGCCAGCAGCTTAGCCCCGGAGGGGGCGGCCTATGGCTACACCTTC. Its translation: CASSLAPEGAAYGYTF.

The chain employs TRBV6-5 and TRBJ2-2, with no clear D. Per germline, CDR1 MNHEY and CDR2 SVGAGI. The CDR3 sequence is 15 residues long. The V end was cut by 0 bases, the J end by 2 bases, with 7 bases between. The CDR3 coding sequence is TGTGCCAGCAGTTACTCGAACAGAAACACCGGGGAGCTGTTTTTT. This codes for CASSYSNRNTGELFF.

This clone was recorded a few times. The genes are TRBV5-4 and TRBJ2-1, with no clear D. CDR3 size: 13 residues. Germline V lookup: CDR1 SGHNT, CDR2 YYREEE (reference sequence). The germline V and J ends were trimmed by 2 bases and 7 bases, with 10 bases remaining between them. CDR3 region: CASSLQSLNEQFF. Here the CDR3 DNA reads TGTGCCAGCAGCTTACAGAGCCTAAATGAGCAGTTCTTC.

The CDR3 sequence is CASGLAGVYNEQFF. Here the CDR3 DNA reads TGTGCCAGCGGACTAGCGGGAGTCTACAATGAGCAGTTCTTC. V usage is TRBV4-2 and J usage is TRBJ2-1, with 13 positions matching TRBD2. CDR1 is LGHNA and CDR2 is YNFKEQ in the germline V gene. The ends lost 8 bases at V and 3 bases at J; junction bases unmatched: 1. The CDR3 has 14 amino acids.

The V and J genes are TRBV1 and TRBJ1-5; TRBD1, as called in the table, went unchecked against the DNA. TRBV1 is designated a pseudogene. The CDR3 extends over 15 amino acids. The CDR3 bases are TGCACCAGCAGCCAAGAGGGGACAGGGTCGTGGACCCAGCATTTT. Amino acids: CTSSQEGTGSWTQHF.

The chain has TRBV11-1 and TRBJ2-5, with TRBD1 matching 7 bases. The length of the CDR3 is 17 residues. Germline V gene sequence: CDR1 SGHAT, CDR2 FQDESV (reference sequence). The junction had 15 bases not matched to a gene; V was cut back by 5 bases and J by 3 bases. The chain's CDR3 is CASSLTGPITPKETQYF. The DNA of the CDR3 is TGTGCCAGCAGCCTGACAGGGCCGATCACTCCTAAAGAGACCCAGTACTTC.

The CDR3 protein is CASSSTGSLYEQYF. The CDR3 DNA follows: TGTGCCAGCAGTTCGACAGGATCCCTCTACGAGCAGTACTTC. The V call is TRBV27, the J call TRBJ2-7, with D possibly TRBD1 on 6 matching bases. The CDR3 extends over 14 amino acids. Trimming took 4 bases from V and 3 from J, leaving 13 bases between them. Germline V gene data show CDR1 as MNHEY and CDR2 as SMNVEV (reference sequence).

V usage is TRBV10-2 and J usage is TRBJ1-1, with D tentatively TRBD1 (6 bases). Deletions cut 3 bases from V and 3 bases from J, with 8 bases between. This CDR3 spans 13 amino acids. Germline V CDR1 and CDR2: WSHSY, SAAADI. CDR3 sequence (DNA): TGCGCCAGCAGTGATGCAGGGGACACTGAAGCTTTCTTT. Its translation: CASSDAGDTEAFF.

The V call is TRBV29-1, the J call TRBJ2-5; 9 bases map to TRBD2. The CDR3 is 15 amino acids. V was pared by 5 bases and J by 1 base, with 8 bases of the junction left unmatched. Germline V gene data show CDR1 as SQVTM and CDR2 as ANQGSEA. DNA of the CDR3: TGCAGCGTTTCCCCGACTAGCGGCCCCCAAGAGACCCAGTACTTC. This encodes CSVSPTSGPQETQYF.

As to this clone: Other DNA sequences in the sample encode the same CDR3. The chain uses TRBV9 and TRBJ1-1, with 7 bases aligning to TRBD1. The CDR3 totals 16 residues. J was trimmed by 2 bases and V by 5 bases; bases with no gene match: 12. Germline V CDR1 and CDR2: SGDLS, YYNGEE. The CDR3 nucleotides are TGTGCCAGCAGTCCAGGAACAGGGGATCCAAACACTGAAGCTTTCTTT. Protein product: CASSPGTGDPNTEAFF.

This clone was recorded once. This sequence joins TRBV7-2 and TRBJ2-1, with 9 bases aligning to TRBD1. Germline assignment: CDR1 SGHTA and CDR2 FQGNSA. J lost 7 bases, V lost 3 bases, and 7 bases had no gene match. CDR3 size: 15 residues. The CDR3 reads CASSLGDREGNEQFF. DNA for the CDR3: TGTGCCAGCAGCTTGGGGGACAGGGAGGGGAATGAGCAGTTCTTC.

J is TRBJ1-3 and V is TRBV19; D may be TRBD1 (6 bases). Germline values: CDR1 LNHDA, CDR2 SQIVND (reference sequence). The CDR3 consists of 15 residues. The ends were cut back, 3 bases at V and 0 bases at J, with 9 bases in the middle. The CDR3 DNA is TGTGCCAGTAGTATTTCGACAGGCTCTGGAAACACCATATATTTT. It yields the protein CASSISTGSGNTIYF.

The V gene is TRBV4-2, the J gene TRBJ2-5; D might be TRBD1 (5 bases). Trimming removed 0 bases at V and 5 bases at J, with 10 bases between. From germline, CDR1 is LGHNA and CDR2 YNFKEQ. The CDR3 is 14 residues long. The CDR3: CASSQEQAEETQYF. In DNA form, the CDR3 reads TGTGCCAGCAGCCAAGAACAGGCTGAGGAGACCCAGTACTTC.

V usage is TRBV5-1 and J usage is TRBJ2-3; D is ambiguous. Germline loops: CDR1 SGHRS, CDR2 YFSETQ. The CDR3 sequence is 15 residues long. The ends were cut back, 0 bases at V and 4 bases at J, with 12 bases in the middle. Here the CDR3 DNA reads TGCGCCAGCAGCTTGGGGTGGGCAGGTTCAGATACGCAGTATTTT. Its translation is CASSLGWAGSDTQYF.

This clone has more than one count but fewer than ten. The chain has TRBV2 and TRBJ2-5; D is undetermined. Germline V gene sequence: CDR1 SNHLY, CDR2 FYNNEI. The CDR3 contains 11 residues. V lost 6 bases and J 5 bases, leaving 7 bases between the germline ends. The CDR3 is CASSTIETQYF. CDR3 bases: TGTGCCAGCAGCACTATTGAGACCCAGTACTTC.

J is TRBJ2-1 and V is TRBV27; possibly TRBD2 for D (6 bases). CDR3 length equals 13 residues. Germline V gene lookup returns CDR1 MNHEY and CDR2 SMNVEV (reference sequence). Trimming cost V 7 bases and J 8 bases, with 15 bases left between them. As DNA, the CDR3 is TGTGCCAGCAAGGAGGGGCTGTGGGATGAGCAGTTCTTC. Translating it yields CASKEGLWDEQFF.

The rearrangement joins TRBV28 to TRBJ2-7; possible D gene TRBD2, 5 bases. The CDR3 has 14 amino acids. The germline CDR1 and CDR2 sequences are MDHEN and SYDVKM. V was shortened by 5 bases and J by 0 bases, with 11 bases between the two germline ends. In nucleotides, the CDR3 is TGTGCCAGCAGTCCGACGGGATACTCCTACGAGCAGTACTTC. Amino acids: CASSPTGYSYEQYF.

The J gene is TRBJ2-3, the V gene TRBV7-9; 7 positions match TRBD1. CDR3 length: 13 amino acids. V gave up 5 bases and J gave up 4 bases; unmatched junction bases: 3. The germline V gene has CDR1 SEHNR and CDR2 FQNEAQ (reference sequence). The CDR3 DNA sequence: TGTGCCAGCAGCACGACAGGGTCAGATACGCAGTATTTT. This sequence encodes CASSTTGSDTQYF. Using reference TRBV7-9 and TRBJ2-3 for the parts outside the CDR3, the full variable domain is DTGVSQNPRHKITKRGQNVTFRCDPISEHNRLYWYRQTLGQGPEFLTYFQNEAQLEKSRLLSDRFSAERPKGSFSTLEIQRTEQGDSAMYLCASSTTGSDTQYFGPGTRLTVL.

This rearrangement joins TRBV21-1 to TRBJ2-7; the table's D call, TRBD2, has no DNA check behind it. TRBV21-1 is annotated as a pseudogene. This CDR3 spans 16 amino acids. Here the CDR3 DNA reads TGTGCCAGCTTAAGAGGCCCGGGACTAGCGGCCCACGAGCAGTACTTC. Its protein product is CASLRGPGLAAHEQYF.

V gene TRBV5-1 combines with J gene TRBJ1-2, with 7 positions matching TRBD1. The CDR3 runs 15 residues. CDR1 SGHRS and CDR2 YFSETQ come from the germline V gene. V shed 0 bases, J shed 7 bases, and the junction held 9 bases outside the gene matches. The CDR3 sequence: CASSLDVTGLRGYTF. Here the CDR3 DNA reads TGCGCCAGCAGCTTGGATGTGACAGGGCTTCGTGGCTACACCTTC.

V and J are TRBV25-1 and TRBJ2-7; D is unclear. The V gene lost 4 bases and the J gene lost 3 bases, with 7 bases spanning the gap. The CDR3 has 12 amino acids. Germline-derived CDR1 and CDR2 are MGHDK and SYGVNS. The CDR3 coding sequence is TGTGCCAGCAGTGGGTACGGCTACGAGCAGTACTTC. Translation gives CASSGYGYEQYF.

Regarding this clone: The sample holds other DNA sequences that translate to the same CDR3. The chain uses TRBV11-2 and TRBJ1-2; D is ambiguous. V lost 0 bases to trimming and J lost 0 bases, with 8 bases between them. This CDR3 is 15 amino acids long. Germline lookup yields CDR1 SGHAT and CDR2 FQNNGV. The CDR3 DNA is TGTGCCAGCAGCTTAGATTACGGGGCTAACTATGGCTACACCTTC. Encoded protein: CASSLDYGANYGYTF.

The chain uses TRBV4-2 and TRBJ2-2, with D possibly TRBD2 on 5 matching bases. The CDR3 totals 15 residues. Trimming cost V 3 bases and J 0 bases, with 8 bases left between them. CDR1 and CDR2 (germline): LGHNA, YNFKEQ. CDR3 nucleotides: TGTGCCAGCAGCCAGGGTAGCGCGAACACCGGGGAGCTGTTTTTT. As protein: CASSQGSANTGELFF.

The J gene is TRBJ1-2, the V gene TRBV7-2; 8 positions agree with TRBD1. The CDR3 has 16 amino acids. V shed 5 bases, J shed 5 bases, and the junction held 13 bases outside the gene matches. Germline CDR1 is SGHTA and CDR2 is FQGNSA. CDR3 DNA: TGTGCCAGCAGCAAAGGAGGGGCAGGGGGCTATTATGGCTACACCTTC. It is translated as CASSKGGAGGYYGYTF.

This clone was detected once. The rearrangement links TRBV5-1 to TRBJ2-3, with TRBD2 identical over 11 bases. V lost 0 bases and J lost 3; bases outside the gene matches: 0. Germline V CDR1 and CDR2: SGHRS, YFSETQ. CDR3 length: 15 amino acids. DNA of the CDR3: TGCGCCAGCAGCTTGGGACTAGCGGGGACAGATACGCAGTATTTT. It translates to CASSLGLAGTDTQYF.

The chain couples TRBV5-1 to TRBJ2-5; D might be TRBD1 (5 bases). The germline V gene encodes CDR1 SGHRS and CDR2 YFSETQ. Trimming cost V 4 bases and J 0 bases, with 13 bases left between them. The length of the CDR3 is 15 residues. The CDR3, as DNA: TGCGCCAGCAGCGCTGTTGGGGCGTACCAAGAGACCCAGTACTTC. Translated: CASSAVGAYQETQYF.

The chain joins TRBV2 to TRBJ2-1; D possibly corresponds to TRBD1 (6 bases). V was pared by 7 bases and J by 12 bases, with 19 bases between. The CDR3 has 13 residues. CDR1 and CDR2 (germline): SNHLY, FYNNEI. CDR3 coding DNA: TGTGCCAGCACATCACAGACAGGTCTAGGGCAGTTCTTC. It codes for CASTSQTGLGQFF.

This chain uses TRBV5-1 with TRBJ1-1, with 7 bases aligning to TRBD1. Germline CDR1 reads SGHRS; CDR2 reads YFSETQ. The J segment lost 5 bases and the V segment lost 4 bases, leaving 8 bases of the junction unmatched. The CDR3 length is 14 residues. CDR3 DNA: TGCGCCAGCAGCCTGGGACAGCCGTGGACTGAAGCTTTCTTT. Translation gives CASSLGQPWTEAFF.

CDR3 amino acids: CASSYSKAQAGIEQYF. The DNA for the CDR3 is TGTGCCAGCAGTTACTCGAAGGCACAGGCTGGAATCGAGCAGTACTTC. The chain links TRBV6-5 to TRBJ2-7; the D gene is possibly TRBD1 (5 bases). Germline V gives CDR1 MNHEY, CDR2 SVGAGI. The CDR3 loop spans 16 amino acids. V dropped 0 bases and J dropped 6 bases, with 18 bases sitting between them.